Only a few counts were recorded for the clone carrying this T cell receptor (beta chain). The record originates from a study of T cells in Graves' hyperthyroidism and ophthalmopathy. V dropped 7 bases and J dropped 3 bases, with 21 bases sitting between them. This CDR3 is built from 16 residues. Germline loops: CDR1 MNHNY, CDR2 SVGAGI (reference sequence). Amplification of TCR beta CDR3 regions was performed using RNA transcripts as template. When the TCR CDR3 underwent first-round RT-PCR, the HTBI primer set was used. TCRdb independently ran MiXCR on the multiplex PCR reads; one entry per CDR3 protein. Of a few hundred thousand distinct CDR3 sequences in the sample, over 10% were seen once.

The receptor was isolated from a woman between 18 and 29 years old with Graves' hyperthyroidism. The material sequenced was blood. The genes are TRBV6-6 and TRBJ1-2; D remains unclear. The CDR3 region is CASNTSTHYSYYGYTF. The CDR3 DNA sequence: TGTGCCAGCAACACCTCGACACACTATTCTTACTATGGCTACACCTTC.